These 2 T cell receptor beta chains were all obtained from the same sample, sequenced in a study of beta chain features in type 1 diabetes. The study reverse transcribed the entire isolated RNA, so it sequenced expressed TCRB transcripts. Some clones are missing from TCRdb's copy, which holds only in-frame ones; the method was immunoSEQ multiplex PCR. This sample has over 200,000 clones, with roughly 10% found just once. Their specific antigens are unknown. Whole-study results and caveats: Patients with Type 1 diabetes showed moderately but significantly shorter TCRB CDR3s in all four CD4+ subsets.

Sequenced material: naive CD4+ T cells from blood. These receptors came from a man aged 30-40 years with type 1 diabetes.

This clone has only a few counts. The chain is built from TRBV6-5 and TRBJ1-6, with 8 nucleotides matching TRBD1. The CDR3 length is 14 residues. Trimming at V came to 6 bases and at J to 7 bases, leaving 5 bases not matched to a gene. Germline CDR1 is MNHEY and CDR2 is SVGAGI. The DNA of the CDR3 is TGTGCCAGCAGCAGAGACAGGGGCAATTCACCCCTCCACTTT. Protein product: CASSRDRGNSPLHF.

The chain employs TRBV5-4 and TRBJ1-1; D gene ambiguous. Germline CDR1 and CDR2: SGHNT and YYREEE (reference sequence). The CDR3 has 15 amino acids. V lost 4 bases and J lost 0, with 13 bases in between. CDR3: CASSLSGVMNTEAFF. The CDR3 region has the DNA TGTGCCAGCAGCCTCTCGGGTGTAATGAACACTGAAGCTTTCTTT.